The clone carrying this T cell receptor (beta chain) was observed a few times. The CDR3 totals 15 residues. Germline V gene lookup returns CDR1 SEHNR and CDR2 FQNEAQ (reference sequence). Trimming at V came to 5 bases and at J to 4 bases, leaving 6 bases not matched to a gene. TCRdb reprocessed the reads with MiXCR, giving one entry per CDR3 protein. The sample holds about 150,000 distinct CDR3 sequences; about a quarter are singletons and the top ten take 9.5% to 13%. The data originate from a study of T cell repertoires in cytomegalovirus infection. This sequence was found in a human donor in good health (CMV status not recorded). Some clones in this sample may be carry-over from other donors' samples. Source material: PBMCs. The rearrangement joins TRBV7-9 to TRBJ2-3, with 10 nucleotides matching TRBD2. CDR3 sequence (DNA): TGTGCCAGCAGCCCTAGCGGGAGTGCGTCAGATACGCAGTATTTT. Encoded protein: CASSPSGSASDTQYF.